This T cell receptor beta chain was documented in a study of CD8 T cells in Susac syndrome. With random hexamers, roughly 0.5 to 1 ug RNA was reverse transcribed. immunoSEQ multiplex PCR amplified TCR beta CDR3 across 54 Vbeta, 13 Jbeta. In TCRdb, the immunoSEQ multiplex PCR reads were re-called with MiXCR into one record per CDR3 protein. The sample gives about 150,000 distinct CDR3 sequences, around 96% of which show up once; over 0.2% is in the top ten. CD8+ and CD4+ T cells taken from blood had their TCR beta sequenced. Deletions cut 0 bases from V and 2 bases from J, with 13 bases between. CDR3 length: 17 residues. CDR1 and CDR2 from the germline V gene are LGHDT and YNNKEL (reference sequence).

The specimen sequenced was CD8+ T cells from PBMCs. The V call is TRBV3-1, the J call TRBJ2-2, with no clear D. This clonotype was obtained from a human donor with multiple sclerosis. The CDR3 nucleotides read TGTGCCAGCAGCCAAGATTTGGGCTTCTCCAACACCGGGGAGCTGTTTTTT. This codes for CASSQDLGFSNTGELFF.